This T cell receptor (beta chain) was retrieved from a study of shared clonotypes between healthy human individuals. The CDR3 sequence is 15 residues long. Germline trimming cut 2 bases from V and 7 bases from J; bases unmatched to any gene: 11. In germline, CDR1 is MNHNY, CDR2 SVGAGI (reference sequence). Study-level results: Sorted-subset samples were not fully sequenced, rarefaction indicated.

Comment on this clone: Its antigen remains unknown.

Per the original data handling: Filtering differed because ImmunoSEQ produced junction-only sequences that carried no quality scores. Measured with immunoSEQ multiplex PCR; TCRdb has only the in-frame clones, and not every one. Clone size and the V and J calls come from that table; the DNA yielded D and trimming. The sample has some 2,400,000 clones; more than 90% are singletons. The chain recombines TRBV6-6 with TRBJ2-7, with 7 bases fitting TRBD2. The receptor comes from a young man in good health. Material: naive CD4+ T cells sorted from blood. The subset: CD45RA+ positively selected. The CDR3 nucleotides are TGTGCCAGCAGTTACAAGCGGGGCGCTTCGGGGGAGCAGTACTTC. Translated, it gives CASSYKRGASGEQYF.